Below, 18 T cell receptor beta chains from the same sample are listed, as sequenced in a study of early T cells in non-severe SARS-CoV-2 infection. MiXCR was run by TCRdb on the 5' RACE reads, yielding one entry per CDR3 protein. In the table there are about 64,000 distinct CDR3 sequences, 10% to 15% of which are singletons. The specimen was whole blood, collected at baseline. These receptors originate from an adult who was a healthcare worker with PCR-confirmed SARS-CoV-2 infection or an uninfected control (not recorded which).

J is TRBJ2-7 and V is TRBV28; 12 bases fit TRBD1. The CDR3 has 14 residues. With 7 bases clipped from V and 4 bases from J, the junction kept 5 bases outside the gene matches. In germline, CDR1 is MDHEN, CDR2 SYDVKM. The DNA for the CDR3 is TGTGCCAGCAACACGGGACAGGGGGCATACGAGCAGTACTTC. The encoded protein is CASNTGQGAYEQYF.

In this sample, this clonotype turned up a few times. This chain connects TRBV7-2 to TRBJ2-1, with D uncertain. The CDR3 consists of 15 residues. CDR1 is SGHTA and CDR2 is FQGNSA in the germline V gene. V gave up 1 base and J gave up 3 bases, with 10 bases separating them. CDR3 coding DNA: TGTGCCAGCAGCTTAGACAGTACGAACTACAATGAGCAGTTCTTC. Translating gives CASSLDSTNYNEQFF.

In its sample, this clonotype was seen a few times. This sequence joins TRBV28 and TRBJ1-1; 7 bases agree with TRBD1. The germline V gene encodes CDR1 MDHEN and CDR2 SYDVKM. Trimming took 4 bases from V and 13 from J; bases not matched to a gene: 9. The CDR3 runs to 12 residues. In DNA form, the CDR3 reads TGTGCCAGCAGTTCTACAGGGGAGGATGATTTCTTT. It is translated as CASSSTGEDDFF. The variable domain in full, completed from reference TRBV28 and TRBJ1-1, reads DVKVTQSSRYLVKRTGEKVFLECVQDMDHENMFWYRQDPGLGLRLIYFSYDVKMKEKGDIPEGYSVSREKKERFSLILESASTNQTSMYLCASSSTGEDDFFGQGTRLTVV.

This clonotype was found many times. This chain links TRBV7-9 with TRBJ2-1; TRBD2 aligns across 7 bases. In germline, CDR1 is SEHNR, CDR2 FQNEAQ (reference sequence). J lost 3 bases, V lost 5 bases, and 4 bases had no gene match. The CDR3 has 14 residues. CDR3 nucleotides: TGTGCCAGCAGCGAATCTAGCGGCTACAATGAGCAGTTCTTC. This encodes CASSESSGYNEQFF.

This clonotype was picked up many times. V usage is TRBV19 and J usage is TRBJ2-1; D gene uncertain. Germline loops: CDR1 LNHDA, CDR2 SQIVND (reference sequence). The germline V and J ends were trimmed by 3 bases and 2 bases, with 5 bases remaining between them. The CDR3 is made up of 13 amino acids. The CDR3 protein is CASSIDTYNEQFF. DNA of the CDR3: TGTGCCAGTAGTATCGACACCTACAATGAGCAGTTCTTC.

The V call is TRBV4-3, the J call TRBJ2-7; 9 nucleotides match TRBD1. V dropped 2 bases and J dropped 3; count of bases not matched to a gene: 2. CDR3 length equals 14 residues. Germline CDR1 LGHNA, CDR2 YSLEER. CDR3: CASSQRDRVYEQYF. CDR3 DNA sequence: TGCGCCAGCAGCCAAAGGGACAGGGTCTACGAGCAGTACTTC.

The rearrangement uses TRBV20-1 and TRBJ2-3; 11 nucleotides agree with TRBD2. The V segment lost 6 bases and the J segment 4 bases; nucleotides outside the gene matches: 6. Germline CDR1 DFQATT, CDR2 SNEGSKA (reference sequence). The CDR3 sequence is 14 residues long. CDR3 sequence (DNA): TGCAGTGCACTCACTAGCGGGAGACCAGATACGCAGTATTTT. This codes for CSALTSGRPDTQYF.

J is TRBJ1-1 and V is TRBV7-2; 10 bases align to TRBD1. The V segment lost 5 bases and the J segment 1 base; nucleotides outside the gene matches: 1. The CDR3 covers 14 residues. The V gene's germline CDR1 is SGHTA and CDR2 FQGNSA. The CDR3: CASSRDRGNTEAFF. In nucleotides, the CDR3 is TGTGCCAGCAGCAGGGACAGGGGGAACACTGAAGCTTTCTTT. Variable domain in full (rest from reference TRBV7-2 and TRBJ1-1): GAGVSQSPSNKVTEKGKDVELRCDPISGHTALYWYRQSLGQGLEFLIYFQGNSAPDKSGLPSDRFSAERTGGSVSTLTIQRTQQEDSAVYLCASSRDRGNTEAFFGQGTRLTVV.

This clonotype has ten or more counts. The chain has TRBV10-2 and TRBJ2-3, with D perhaps TRBD1 (6 bases). This CDR3 is built from 15 residues. Trimming removed 6 bases from V and 0 bases from J, with 13 bases in between. Per the germline V gene, CDR1 is WSHSY and CDR2 is SAAADI. This CDR3 reads CASRIRDKSTDTQYF. Written as DNA, the CDR3 is TGCGCCAGCAGAATCCGGGACAAAAGCACAGATACGCAGTATTTT.

The V call is TRBV7-2, the J call TRBJ2-4; TRBD1 agrees at 7 bases. The CDR3 extends over 16 amino acids. Germline V gives CDR1 SGHTA, CDR2 FQGNSA. V was pared by 5 bases and J by 4 bases, with 11 bases of the junction left unmatched. The CDR3 bases are TGTGCCAGCAGCCCCCCGGGACAGAGCTTAAAAAACATTCAGTACTTC. Translated: CASSPPGQSLKNIQYF.

This chain uses TRBV28 with TRBJ1-6; D uncertain. Per germline, CDR1 MDHEN and CDR2 SYDVKM. The CDR3 contains 15 residues. V was trimmed by 7 bases and J by 0 bases, leaving 10 bases between them. CDR3: CASTRELSYNSPLHF. The DNA for the CDR3 is TGTGCCAGCACCCGTGAGCTCTCCTATAATTCACCCCTCCACTTT.

This clonotype has a count of ten or more. This chain joins TRBV29-1 and TRBJ2-1; TRBD2 aligns across 12 bases. The CDR3 contains 12 residues. The junction had 1 base not matched to a gene; V was cut back by 7 bases and J by 6 bases. Looked up from germline, CDR1 is SQVTM and CDR2 is ANQGSEA. The CDR3 nucleotides are TGCAGCGGACTAGCGGGGGCCAATGAGCAGTTCTTC. Protein: CSGLAGANEQFF.

V and J are TRBV11-2 and TRBJ2-5; 7 bases agree with TRBD1. The CDR3 has 15 residues. V was pared by 5 bases and J by 9 bases, with 15 bases of the junction left unmatched. Per the germline V gene, CDR1 is SGHAT and CDR2 is FQNNGV. CDR3 DNA: TGTGCCAGCAGCCTCCGGGACAGCGCAAGAGGGGCCCAGTACTTC. It codes for CASSLRDSARGAQYF.

CDR3 bases: TGTGCCAGCAGTTTCAACCCCTCTAGGGAAAGCTCCTACAATGAGCAGTTCTTC. This translates into CASSFNPSRESSYNEQFF. This sequence joins TRBV6-6 and TRBJ2-1; no reliable D call. Per germline, CDR1 MNHNY and CDR2 SVGAGI (reference sequence). This CDR3 contains 18 residues. V lost 4 bases, J lost 0 bases, and 19 bases lay in between.

With respect to this clonotype: One end of the junction is discordant with germline, which a read error may explain. The CDR3 here is CASSLTRDNEQFF. The DNA of the CDR3 is TGTGCTAGCAGCTTAACCAGGGACAATGAGCAGTTCTTC. The V call is TRBV7-7, the J call TRBJ2-1; tentatively, D is TRBD1 (5 bases). Germline V gene lookup returns CDR1 SSHAT and CDR2 FNYEAQ (reference sequence). This CDR3 is 13 amino acids long.

The chain uses TRBV18 and TRBJ1-1; D is ambiguous. V gave up 2 bases and J gave up 0 bases, with 10 bases separating them. The CDR3 is 15 amino acids. Germline V CDR1 and CDR2: KGHSH, LQKENI. The CDR3 here is CASSPLEGLNTEAFF. The CDR3 DNA reads as TGTGCCAGCTCACCATTAGAAGGGTTGAACACTGAAGCTTTCTTT.

There are a few counts of this clonotype. The CDR3 sequence: CASSRDATYEQYF. CDR3 sequence (DNA): TGTGCCAGCAGTAGGGATGCTACCTACGAGCAGTACTTC. This chain uses TRBV2 with TRBJ2-7; D remains unclear. CDR3 length equals 13 residues. Between the trimmed V and J ends, which lost 5 bases and 2 bases, there was a span of 10 bases. CDR1 and CDR2 (germline): SNHLY, FYNNEI.

This clonotype occurred many times. J is TRBJ1-5 and V is TRBV18, with D possibly TRBD1 on 6 matching bases. The CDR3 is 14 residues long. Trimming cost V 5 bases and J 5 bases, with 13 bases left between them. Per the germline V gene, CDR1 is KGHSH and CDR2 is LQKENI. The CDR3 sequence is CASSAGGWDQPQHF. CDR3 nucleotides: TGTGCCAGCTCAGCGGGGGGCTGGGATCAGCCCCAGCATTTT.